This TCR beta chain was sequenced in a study of monozygotic twins with inflammatory bowel disease (dated by TCRdb to about 2019). For the study in its entirety: The complete study included about 30 monozygotic twin pairs: 19 IBD-discordant Danish pairs and nine German pairs, of which four were IBD-concordant and five were IBD-discordant. Each individual had, on average, about 151 000 unique TCRalpha sequences and 181 000 unique TCRbeta sequences available for analysis. Within discordant pairs, disease-associated traits were sought mainly by comparing IBD patients with their genetically identical healthy co-twins. The study at large found these results: Background noise and inter-individual variability may have been introduced into the repertoires by the differing immunosuppressive treatments among patients. Compared with healthy twins, IBD patients shared fewer clonotypes with other individuals, and the difference was most pronounced in patients with signs of disease activity. Different T cell subtypes could not be distinguished in the analysis. Repertoire similarity did not differ between concordant and discordant twins, which could be due to limited statistical power. A decrease in TCRbeta repertoire diversity, as measured by inverse Simpson index, was observed in IBD patients compared with their healthy co-twins. The results gave no support for a single strong signal or clonotype linked to IBD.

From each donor, an approximately 2.4 ml peripheral blood sample was collected into PAXgene tubes and kept at -80 degrees C. Without any T cell sorting, total RNA was extracted from whole blood using the PAXgene blood miRNA kit on an automated QIAcube. Peripheral blood from monozygotic twin pairs who were concordant or discordant for inflammatory bowel disease underwent deep TCRalpha and TCRbeta repertoire profiling using unique molecular barcoding. For every twin pair, smoking habits were documented, and each individual was categorised as a current, former or never smoker. Points on this clonotype: It has no known antigen specificity.

CDR1 and CDR2 were assigned from the germline V gene (reference sequence) as DFQATT and SNEGSKA. The CDR3 measures 14 amino acids from cysteine to phenylalanine. The protein alone is recorded here. The library was made by 5' RACE. The input for every TCR library was approximately 3,500 ng of total RNA. For each sample, cDNA synthesis with SMARTScribe reverse transcriptase was split into eight separate reactions. During cDNA synthesis, template switching introduced unique molecular identifiers that contained a 6-nucleotide sample barcode. Amplification of TCRalpha and TCRbeta cDNA involved two nested PCRs of around 16 and 10 cycles, and each PCR was followed by bead purification. Before amplification, the cDNA was treated with uracil DNA-glycosylase and purified using the QIAquick PCR purification kit. In the second PCR, Illumina TruSeq-compatible adapters and sample-specific barcodes were added. TapeStation and Qubit were used to check library quality and concentration, and 5 to 5.5 ng of each library was pooled. Sequencing of pooled libraries was carried out on an Illumina HiSeq2500 single-index Rapid Run using 2 x 100 bp reads and custom sequencing primers. On the authors' methods: MiGEC version 1.2.6 was used for UMI-based consensus assembly to correct PCR and sequencing errors. MiXCR version 2.1.1 was used for V(D)J alignment, clonotype assembly and CDR3 extraction. To normalise gene usage, clonotype sharing and MAIT/NKT TCR abundance, the top 1000, 10 000 and 20 000 clonotypes in each sample were analysed. Diversity was computed as the inverse Simpson index with the vegan R package after downsampling to 27 000 UMIs. Paired Mann-Whitney U tests were applied to discordant twin pairs, with Benjamini-Hochberg correction for multiple testing. Based on TCRdb reprocessing of the reads, there is one entry per CDR3 protein sequence, and DNA is missing. V and J calls and clone size were set by TCRdb, not the authors. The record for this sample contains 330,000 or so distinct CDR3 sequences. In total, the top ten clones hold 2% to 2.5% of the sample.

Sequenced material: blood. The source is a human donor with ulcerative colitis or Crohn's disease, or a healthy co-twin of an affected twin (not recorded which). The V and J segments used are TRBV20-1 and TRBJ1-1; TCRdb names TRBD1, which stays unverified in the absence of DNA. The CDR3 loop reads CSARQGTYFTEAFF.